Below are 18 T cell receptor beta chains sequenced from a single sample in a study of a mutant IDH1 vaccine in newly diagnosed glioma. As to time point: baseline, week 1 (first vaccination visit). Indicated treatment: pre-vaccination baseline after standard-of-care therapy. TCRdb's table, derived via immunoSEQ multiplex PCR, lists solely in-frame clones and lacks some. Altogether roughly 70,000 clones are present, 86% being singletons, with the ten largest covering around 2.9%. The sample here was PBMCs, taken from a glioma patient treated with radiotherapy, temozolomide or both. These receptors all come from a man under 40 with glioma.

The rearrangement joins TRBV19 to TRBJ1-1, with TRBD1 as a possible D gene (6 bases). The CDR3 length is 14 residues. The V end was cut by 4 bases, the J end by 1 base, with 10 bases between. Germline lookup yields CDR1 LNHDA and CDR2 SQIVND (reference sequence). The CDR3 protein is CASSNDRKNTEAFF. In DNA form, the CDR3 reads TGTGCCAGTAGTAACGACAGGAAGAACACTGAAGCTTTCTTT.

This chain connects TRBV4-1 to TRBJ2-7; 9 nucleotides line up with TRBD2. The CDR3 has 16 amino acids. Germline loops: CDR1 MGHRA, CDR2 YSYEKL. Trimming took 6 bases from V and 2 from J; bases not matched to a gene: 11. CDR3 residues: CASRSLAGASPYEQYF. As DNA, the CDR3 is TGCGCCAGCAGATCCTTAGCGGGGGCCTCACCCTACGAGCAGTACTTC.

The chain couples TRBV30 to TRBJ2-5; a possible D gene is TRBD2 (7 bases). The CDR3 sequence is 15 residues long. V gave up 3 bases and J gave up 5 bases, with 19 bases separating them. Germline assignment: CDR1 GTSNPN and CDR2 SVGIG (reference sequence). The CDR3 region is CAWRAGQGWGETQYF. For the CDR3, the DNA is TGTGCCTGGAGAGCGGGACAAGGGTGGGGGGAGACCCAGTACTTC.

The gene calls are TRBV28 and TRBJ2-2; D possibly corresponds to TRBD2 (6 bases). V shed 3 bases and J shed 3 bases, with 11 bases lying between them. CDR1 MDHEN and CDR2 SYDVKM come from the germline V gene. This CDR3 has 15 residues. CDR3 DNA sequence: TGTGCCAGCAGTTTTTCCAGGGAGGACACCGGGGAGCTGTTTTTT. It encodes CASSFSREDTGELFF.

This chain links TRBV5-4 with TRBJ1-2; possibly TRBD1 for D (6 bases). Germline lookup yields CDR1 SGHNT and CDR2 YYREEE (reference sequence). The V end was cut by 4 bases, the J end by 4 bases, with 11 bases between. The CDR3 consists of 13 residues. This chain's CDR3 is CASSVTGFYGYTF. In DNA, the CDR3 is TGTGCCAGCAGCGTCACAGGGTTCTATGGCTACACCTTC.

V and J are TRBV7-8 and TRBJ2-7; the D gene could be TRBD1 or TRBD2 (7 bases each). Trimming took off 1 base at V and 5 bases at J, with 21 bases between the two ends. This CDR3 is 17 amino acids long. Germline assignment: CDR1 SGHVS and CDR2 FQNEAQ. The CDR3 reads CASSLVTGQGGRNEQYF. The CDR3 DNA reads as TGTGCCAGCAGCTTAGTCACTGGGCAGGGGGGGAGGAACGAGCAGTACTTC.

This clone was counted a single time. The chain is built from TRBV6-5 and TRBJ2-2, with a tentative D call TRBD2 (6 bases). Looked up from germline, CDR1 is MNHEY and CDR2 is SVGAGI. Trimming shortened V by 2 bases and J by 5 bases, and 12 bases separated the two germline ends. The length of the CDR3 is 15 residues. CDR3 DNA sequence: TGTGCCAGCAGTTACGGCCTGGGGGGTACCGGGGAGCTGTTTTTT. Encoded protein: CASSYGLGGTGELFF.

The V gene is TRBV5-1, the J gene TRBJ2-5; 14 bases are a match to TRBD2. V lost 4 bases, J lost 2 bases, and 4 bases stayed unmatched. CDR1 SGHRS and CDR2 YFSETQ come from the germline V gene. CDR3 length equals 16 residues. The DNA of the CDR3 is TGCGCCAGCAGCCCTAGACTAGCGGGGGGGCAAGAGACCCAGTACTTC. As protein: CASSPRLAGGQETQYF.

This CDR3 is CASSLSGTGELFF. The CDR3 DNA is TGTGCCAGCAGCTTAAGCGGGACCGGGGAGCTGTTTTTT. The chain carries TRBV7-9 and TRBJ2-2; D perhaps matches TRBD2 (6 bases). Per germline, CDR1 SEHNR and CDR2 FQNEAQ (reference sequence). The CDR3 has 13 amino acids. V gave up 2 bases and J gave up 5 bases, with 6 bases separating them.

The CDR3 sequence is CASSLRPGRFSNQPQHF. The CDR3 DNA sequence: TGTGCCAGTAGTTTGCGACCGGGACGGTTTAGCAATCAGCCCCAGCATTTT. V is TRBV19 and J is TRBJ1-5, with a tentative D call TRBD1 (5 bases). Deletions cut 5 bases from V and 0 bases from J, with 17 bases between. Germline CDR1 is LNHDA and CDR2 is SQIVND (reference sequence). There are 17 residues in the CDR3.

This clone was picked up one time. The chain employs TRBV27 and TRBJ2-3; unclear D gene. Trimming removed 6 bases at V and 4 bases at J, with 17 bases between. The CDR3 has 15 residues. Germline V gene data show CDR1 as MNHEY and CDR2 as SMNVEV (reference sequence). The CDR3 protein is CASSYDRLSPDTQYF. In DNA, the CDR3 is TGTGCCAGCAGCTACGACCGACTCAGCCCAGATACGCAGTATTTT.

J is TRBJ1-6 and V is TRBV18, with D hard to call. This CDR3 comprises 12 residues. CDR1 is KGHSH, CDR2 LQKENI, per germline. V lost 6 bases and J 1 base, leaving 1 base between the germline ends. In DNA form, the CDR3 reads TGTGCCAGCTCGTCCTATAATTCACCCCTCCACTTT. Amino acid sequence: CASSSYNSPLHF.

The chain employs TRBV15 and TRBJ1-2; 8 bases fit TRBD1. The CDR3 is 16 amino acids. V lost 6 bases, J lost 2 bases, and 11 bases stayed unmatched. The germline V gene encodes CDR1 LNHNV and CDR2 YYDKDF (reference sequence). The CDR3 loop reads CATRPRGLWKNYGYTF. Here the CDR3 DNA reads TGTGCCACCAGGCCCAGGGGGCTGTGGAAGAACTATGGCTACACCTTC.

The chain combines TRBV28 with TRBJ1-5; no firm D call. The CDR3 consists of 15 residues. In germline, CDR1 is MDHEN, CDR2 SYDVKM. V was shortened by 6 bases and J by 1 base, with 13 bases between the two germline ends. The CDR3 DNA follows: TGTGCCAGCAGCTGGGAGGAGGGAAGCAATCAGCCCCAGCATTTT. Residues: CASSWEEGSNQPQHF.

CDR3 DNA: TGTGCCAGCTCACCACCTCGGACTAGCGGTTACAATGAGCAGTTCTTC. It yields the protein CASSPPRTSGYNEQFF. The chain is built from TRBV18 and TRBJ2-1; 10 positions agree with TRBD2. This CDR3 comprises 16 residues. Trimming cost V 0 bases and J 4 bases; bases outside gene matches: 3. In germline, CDR1 is KGHSH, CDR2 LQKENI.

The chain recombines TRBV27 with TRBJ2-6, with 9 bases matching TRBD1. V shed 3 bases, J shed 2 bases, and the junction held 5 bases outside the gene matches. CDR3 length equals 17 residues. CDR1 and CDR2 from the germline V gene are MNHEY and SMNVEV (reference sequence). CDR3 region: CASSLGTGPPGANVLTF. CDR3 nucleotide sequence: TGTGCCAGCAGTTTGGGGACAGGGCCACCTGGGGCCAACGTCCTGACTTTC. The full variable domain, completed using reference TRBV27 and TRBJ2-6, is EAQVTQNPRYLITVTGKKLTVTCSQNMNHEYMSWYRQDPGLGLRQIYYSMNVEVTDKGDVPEGYKVSRKEKRNFPLILESPSPNQTSLYFCASSLGTGPPGANVLTFGAGSRLTVL.

CDR3 sequence reads: CASSDRLGRYEQYF. The CDR3 coding sequence is TGTGCCAGCAGCGACAGGTTGGGTAGGTACGAGCAGTACTTC. The chain has TRBV7-9 and TRBJ2-7; D possibly corresponds to TRBD1 (6 bases). This CDR3 is built from 14 residues. Trimming took 5 bases from V and 4 from J, leaving 15 bases between them. CDR1 and CDR2 from the germline V gene are SEHNR and FQNEAQ (reference sequence).

In nucleotides, the CDR3 is TGTGCCACCAGCAGTCCCGGGACAGGGAATTCACCCCTCCACTTT. Protein sequence: CATSSPGTGNSPLHF. The gene calls are TRBV15 and TRBJ1-6, with TRBD1 identical over 9 bases. With V trimmed by 3 bases and J by 7 bases, 4 bases remained unmatched. This CDR3 contains 15 residues. Per the germline V gene, CDR1 is LNHNV and CDR2 is YYDKDF (reference sequence).